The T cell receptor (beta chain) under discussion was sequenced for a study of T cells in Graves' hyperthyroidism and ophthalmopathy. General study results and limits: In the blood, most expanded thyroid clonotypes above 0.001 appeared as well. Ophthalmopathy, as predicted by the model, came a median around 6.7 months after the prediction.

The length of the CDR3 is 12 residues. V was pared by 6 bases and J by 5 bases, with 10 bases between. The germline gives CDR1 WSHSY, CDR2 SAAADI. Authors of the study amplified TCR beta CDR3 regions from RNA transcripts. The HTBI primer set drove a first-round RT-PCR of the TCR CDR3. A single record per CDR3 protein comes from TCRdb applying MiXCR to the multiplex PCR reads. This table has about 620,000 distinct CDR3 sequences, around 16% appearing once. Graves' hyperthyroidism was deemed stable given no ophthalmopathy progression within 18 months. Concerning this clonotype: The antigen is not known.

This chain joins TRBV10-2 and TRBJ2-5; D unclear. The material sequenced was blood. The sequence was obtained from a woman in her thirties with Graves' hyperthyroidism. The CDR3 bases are TGCGCCAGCAGCGAGGTCCCTGAGACCCAGTACTTC. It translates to CASSEVPETQYF.